Listed here are 7 T cell receptor beta chains from one sample, sequenced in a study of blood T cell repertoires in COVID-19. Method: immunoSEQ multiplex PCR; TCRdb's copy keeps in-frame clones and lacks some. The sample carries tens of thousands of clones, approximately 80% recorded once. Sequencing was carried out using peripheral blood. The source of these receptors is a man aged 55 to 70 with acute or convalescent COVID-19.

For this clone: The junction differs from germline at one of its ends, possibly a read error. The V call is TRBV30, the J call TRBJ1-2, with D perhaps matching TRBD1 (5 bases). The CDR3 runs to 14 residues. Germline assignment: CDR1 GTSNPN and CDR2 SVGIG (reference sequence). The CDR3 region has the DNA TGTGCCTGGAGTGCCCAGACAGTCTCTTATGCCTACACCTTC. Residues: CAWSAQTVSYAYTF.

The V gene is TRBV6-4, the J gene TRBJ2-1; D ambiguous. Germline lookup yields CDR1 MRHNA and CDR2 SNTAGT. The CDR3 consists of 15 residues. Deletions cut 0 bases from V and 6 bases from J, with 12 bases between. CDR3 sequence: CASSDSEQVPNEQFF. DNA for the CDR3: TGTGCCAGCAGTGACTCCGAGCAGGTGCCCAATGAGCAGTTCTTC.

The rearrangement uses TRBV7-3 and TRBJ2-7, with a weak D call TRBD1 (5 bases). In germline, CDR1 is SGHTA, CDR2 FQGTGA. The CDR3 consists of 18 residues. V was trimmed by 0 bases and J by 2 bases, leaving 20 bases between them. CDR3 sequence reads: CASSLTPTPLTAPYEQYF. In nucleotides, the CDR3 is TGTGCCAGCAGCTTAACACCCACTCCTTTGACAGCGCCCTACGAGCAGTACTTC.

The chain links TRBV9 to TRBJ2-5, with 7 bases fitting TRBD2. CDR3 length: 13 residues. The V and J ends lost 3 bases and 9 bases, in that order; junction bases with no gene match: 8. The germline V gene encodes CDR1 SGDLS and CDR2 YYNGEE. The chain's CDR3 is CASSAGGGLAQYF. The CDR3 nucleotides are TGTGCCAGCAGCGCGGGGGGAGGGTTAGCCCAGTACTTC.

The V and J genes are TRBV28 and TRBJ2-7; the D gene is possibly TRBD2 (5 bases). In germline, CDR1 is MDHEN, CDR2 SYDVKM. Trimming took off 6 bases at V and 2 bases at J, with 14 bases between the two ends. This CDR3 comprises 14 residues. The CDR3 loop is CASSLGGGPYEQYF. The CDR3, as DNA: TGTGCCAGCAGCCTCGGAGGCGGCCCCTACGAGCAGTACTTC.

The chain couples TRBV27 to TRBJ1-1; D is undetermined. Germline loops: CDR1 MNHEY, CDR2 SMNVEV (reference sequence). Between the trimmed V and J ends, which lost 4 bases and 10 bases, there was a span of 19 bases. CDR3 length: 14 amino acids. In DNA form, the CDR3 reads TGTGCCAGCAGTTCCGATATCCAGGCTATGTCAGCTTTCTTT. Translation: CASSSDIQAMSAFF.

The chain has TRBV9 and TRBJ1-1, with D perhaps matching TRBD1 (5 bases). This CDR3 has 13 residues. The ends were cut back, 4 bases at V and 7 bases at J, with 14 bases in the middle. Germline V gene lookup returns CDR1 SGDLS and CDR2 YYNGEE. The chain's CDR3 is CASSPHEDSEAFF. The CDR3, as DNA: TGTGCCAGCAGCCCTCACGAAGACAGTGAAGCTTTCTTT. Supplemented by reference TRBV9 and TRBJ1-1, the full variable domain reads DSGVTQTPKHLITATGQRVTLRCSPRSGDLSVYWYQQSLDQGLQFLIQYYNGEERAKGNILERFSAQQFPDLHSELNLSSLELGDSALYFCASSPHEDSEAFFGQGTRLTVV.